The 22 T cell receptor beta chains below come from one sample, sequenced in a study of T cell responses to AZD1222 COVID-19 vaccine. Method: immunoSEQ multiplex PCR; TCRdb's copy keeps in-frame clones and lacks some. The profile covers roughly 150,000 clones, with roughly 88% appearing a single time and more than 3% taken by the ten largest. The sample consisted of peripheral blood, taken on day 0 of MenACWY control vaccination. All receptors derive from an adult in good health.

The J gene is TRBJ1-2, the V gene TRBV28, with TRBD1 matching 7 bases. Trimming cost V 2 bases and J 1 base; bases outside gene matches: 4. CDR3 length: 15 residues. CDR1 is MDHEN, CDR2 SYDVKM, per germline. The CDR3: CASSLPGQLNYGYTF. CDR3 nucleotides: TGTGCCAGCAGTTTACCGGGACAGCTTAACTATGGCTACACCTTC.

This clone was picked up a small number of times. The chain employs TRBV6-5 and TRBJ1-1; TRBD1 aligns across 8 bases. The trim removed 5 bases at V and 1 base at J, leaving 6 bases unmatched. The CDR3 is 15 amino acids. In germline, CDR1 is MNHEY, CDR2 SVGAGI. CDR3 loop: CASSTTGTGNTEAFF. For the CDR3, the DNA is TGTGCCAGCAGTACCACCGGGACAGGGAACACTGAAGCTTTCTTT.

This clone has just a few counts. The chain is built from TRBV5-4 and TRBJ2-1; D gene ambiguous. Germline assignment: CDR1 SGHNT and CDR2 YYREEE (reference sequence). The CDR3 spans 13 residues. Deletions cut 0 bases from V and 5 bases from J, with 6 bases between. The CDR3 spells CASSLVRDNEQFF. The CDR3, as DNA: TGTGCCAGCAGCTTGGTAAGAGACAATGAGCAGTTCTTC. Filled out from reference TRBV5-4 and TRBJ2-1, the complete variable domain reads ETGVTQSPTHLIKTRGQQVTLRCSSQSGHNTVSWYQQALGQGPQFIFQYYREEENGRGNFPPRFSGLQFPNYSSELNVNALELDDSALYLCASSLVRDNEQFFGPGTRLTVL.

The rearrangement joins TRBV25-1 to TRBJ2-5; the D is unclear. CDR1 is MGHDK, CDR2 SYGVNS, per germline. V was shortened by 5 bases and J by 2 bases, with 6 bases between the two germline ends. The CDR3 contains 12 residues. The CDR3 DNA reads TGTGCCAGCAGTCGGAGACAAGAGACCCAGTACTTC. It codes for CASSRRQETQYF.

The genes are TRBV3-1 (or the pseudogene TRBV3-2) and TRBJ2-1; 10 positions agree with TRBD2. This CDR3 comprises 14 residues. Germline CDR1 is LGHDT and CDR2 is YNNKEL (reference sequence). The ends lost 4 bases at V and 5 bases at J; junction bases unmatched: 2. The CDR3 spells CASSLLAGDNEQFF. The CDR3 DNA follows: TGTGCCAGCAGCCTCCTAGCGGGAGACAATGAGCAGTTCTTC.

The rearrangement links TRBV12-3 or TRBV12-4 to TRBJ2-7; a possible D gene is TRBD2 (6 bases). V was clipped by 0 bases and J by 6 bases, with 9 bases between them. The CDR3 contains 13 residues. The chain's CDR3 is CASSLAQGGEQYF. The CDR3 nucleotides are TGTGCCAGCAGTTTAGCCCAGGGAGGCGAGCAGTACTTC.

CDR3 region: CASSQVQNTEAFF. The DNA for the CDR3 is TGTGCCAGCAGCCAAGTACAGAACACTGAAGCTTTCTTT. This chain links TRBV14 with TRBJ1-1; D gene ambiguous. V lost 1 base to trimming and J lost 1 base, with 4 bases between them. Germline V gene data show CDR1 as SGHDN and CDR2 as FVKESK. CDR3 length equals 13 residues.

The chain links TRBV18 to TRBJ1-5, with a weak D call TRBD1 (6 bases). Germline V gene sequence: CDR1 KGHSH, CDR2 LQKENI. The CDR3 totals 15 residues. V lost 0 bases and J 6 bases, leaving 12 bases between the germline ends. The CDR3 DNA sequence: TGTGCCAGCTCACCACCGGGAGAGGGGGGTCAGCCCCAGCATTTT. It codes for CASSPPGEGGQPQHF.

This chain joins TRBV4-1 and TRBJ2-5; D ambiguous. V gave up 0 bases and J gave up 2 bases, with 10 bases separating them. CDR1 is MGHRA, CDR2 YSYEKL, per germline. The CDR3 loop spans 15 amino acids. The CDR3 region is CASSQDLARQETQYF. CDR3 DNA: TGCGCCAGCAGCCAAGATCTGGCACGACAAGAGACCCAGTACTTC.

The chain is built from TRBV19 and TRBJ2-7; a possible D gene is TRBD1 (6 bases). Trimming left V 3 bases short and J 2 bases short, with 8 bases between. The CDR3 is 13 amino acids. Germline V lookup: CDR1 LNHDA, CDR2 SQIVND (reference sequence). CDR3 DNA: TGTGCCAGTAGTATGGGGGCAGCCTACGAGCAGTACTTC. Protein sequence: CASSMGAAYEQYF.

The sample holds one count of this clone. J is TRBJ1-3 and V is TRBV2; the match to TRBD1 covers 7 bases. The CDR3 is 15 residues long. The germline CDR1 and CDR2 sequences are SNHLY and FYNNEI. V lost 6 bases, J lost 1 base, and 6 bases stayed unmatched. Here the CDR3 reads CASRGQRESGNTIYF. The CDR3 nucleotides are TGTGCCAGCAGGGGACAGCGAGAGTCTGGAAACACCATATATTTT.

This chain joins TRBV11-3 and TRBJ2-3; D call uncertain. Germline values: CDR1 SGHNT, CDR2 YENEEA. CDR3 length equals 13 residues. V shed 4 bases and J shed 6 bases, with 11 bases lying between them. Written as DNA, the CDR3 is TGTGCCAGCAGCTCAGTGGGTCGGGATACGCAGTATTTT. The encoded protein is CASSSVGRDTQYF.

This clone was found a few times. This sequence joins TRBV28 and TRBJ2-7; 8 bases match TRBD2. Germline loops: CDR1 MDHEN, CDR2 SYDVKM. J lost 6 bases, V lost 5 bases, and 12 bases had no gene match. This CDR3 comprises 15 residues. The CDR3 spells CASSALGLASREQYF. For the CDR3, the DNA is TGTGCCAGCAGTGCGCTCGGACTAGCCTCCCGCGAGCAGTACTTC.

Only one count was recorded for this clone. V is TRBV6-5 and J is TRBJ1-2, with 9 bases lining up with TRBD1. The CDR3 runs to 15 residues. The germline V gene has CDR1 MNHEY and CDR2 SVGAGI. With 6 bases clipped from V and 4 bases from J, the junction kept 9 bases outside the gene matches. CDR3 in amino acids: CASRETGTGSYGYTF. In DNA form, the CDR3 reads TGTGCCAGCAGAGAGACCGGGACAGGGTCCTATGGCTACACCTTC.

The chain has TRBV19 and TRBJ2-2; D unresolved. Germline CDR1 and CDR2: LNHDA and SQIVND (reference sequence). Trimming shortened V by 2 bases and J by 4 bases, and 17 bases separated the two germline ends. This CDR3 comprises 17 residues. CDR3 nucleotide sequence: TGTGCCAGTAGTATATTTCCACGGACCCAGGTCACCGGGGAGCTGTTTTTT. It is translated as CASSIFPRTQVTGELFF.

This clone was seen more than once but under ten times. The chain combines TRBV12-5 with TRBJ2-6; 8 bases map to TRBD1. This CDR3 region has 18 residues. Germline-derived CDR1 and CDR2 are LGHNT and FRNRAP. V was clipped by 0 bases and J by 2 bases; unmatched bases: 6. This CDR3 is CASGLVTDREAGANVLTF. The DNA of the CDR3 is TGTGCTAGTGGTTTGGTAACGGACAGGGAGGCTGGGGCCAACGTCCTGACTTTC.

This sequence joins TRBV6-1 and TRBJ2-3; maybe TRBD2 (5 bases). V was cut by 2 bases and J by 7 bases, with 7 bases left in between. The CDR3 extends over 12 amino acids. In germline, CDR1 is MNHNS, CDR2 SASEGT. The chain's CDR3 is CASSESGNTQYF. The CDR3 DNA follows: TGTGCCAGCAGTGAATCCGGGAATACGCAGTATTTT.

This sequence joins TRBV28 and TRBJ2-3; 15 bases line up with TRBD2. V lost 3 bases and J lost 10; bases outside the gene matches: 11. The CDR3 covers 17 residues. Germline loops: CDR1 MDHEN, CDR2 SYDVKM. Here the CDR3 reads CASSFAGTSGRSASQYF. DNA of the CDR3: TGTGCCAGCAGTTTCGCCGGGACTAGCGGGAGGTCGGCGTCGCAGTATTTT. Looking up the rest from reference TRBV28 and TRBJ2-3 gives the full variable domain: DVKVTQSSRYLVKRTGEKVFLECVQDMDHENMFWYRQDPGLGLRLIYFSYDVKMKEKGDIPEGYSVSREKKERFSLILESASTNQTSMYLCASSFAGTSGRSASQYFGPGTRLTVL.

The chain couples TRBV14 to TRBJ1-5; a possible D gene is TRBD1 (5 bases). CDR1 is SGHDN and CDR2 is FVKESK in the germline V gene. There are 15 residues in the CDR3. The ends were cut back, 1 base at V and 4 bases at J, with 11 bases in the middle. The CDR3 loop is CASSQGSGRNQPQHF. The CDR3 DNA reads TGTGCCAGCAGCCAAGGATCGGGACGAAATCAGCCCCAGCATTTT.

This clone was found a few times. The rearrangement joins TRBV2 to TRBJ1-2; maybe TRBD1 (5 bases). Trimming removed 4 bases from V and 5 bases from J, with 11 bases in between. This CDR3 contains 13 residues. The germline CDR1 and CDR2 sequences are SNHLY and FYNNEI. Here the CDR3 reads CASSGPDSYGYTF. CDR3 coding DNA: TGTGCCAGCAGTGGCCCAGACAGTTATGGCTACACCTTC.

This clone was recorded a few times. V usage is TRBV12-2 and J usage is TRBJ2-1; the DNA was not used to check the table's D call, TRBD2. TRBV12-2 is a known pseudogene. The CDR3 spans 17 residues. The CDR3: CASRPPFGGVPYNEQFF. The CDR3, as DNA: TGTGCAAGTCGCCCACCCTTTGGAGGGGTTCCCTACAATGAGCAGTTCTTC.

The rearrangement uses TRBV6-2 or TRBV6-3 and TRBJ2-4; D possibly matches TRBD1 or TRBD2 (5 bases each). Germline V gene data show CDR1 as MNHEY and CDR2 as SVGEGT. This CDR3 contains 17 residues. Deletions cut 2 bases from V and 0 bases from J, with 14 bases between. CDR3 in amino acids: CASSYPIPGTAKNIQYF. DNA of the CDR3: TGTGCCAGCAGTTACCCGATCCCCGGGACAGCCAAAAACATTCAGTACTTC.